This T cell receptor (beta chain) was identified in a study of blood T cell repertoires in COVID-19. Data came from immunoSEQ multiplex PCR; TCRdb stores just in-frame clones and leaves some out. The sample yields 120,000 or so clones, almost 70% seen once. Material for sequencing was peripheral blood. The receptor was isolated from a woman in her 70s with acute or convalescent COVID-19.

CDR3 sequence reads: CASSLGGYYGYTF. The CDR3 nucleotides are TGTGCCAGCAGTTTGGGGGGGTACTATGGCTACACCTTC. This chain connects TRBV12-3 or TRBV12-4 to TRBJ1-2; possible D gene TRBD1, 5 bases. The germline V and J ends were trimmed by 3 bases and 3 bases, with 8 bases remaining between them. The CDR3 extends over 13 amino acids.